This T cell receptor (beta chain) stems from a study of T cells in Graves' hyperthyroidism and ophthalmopathy. TCR beta CDR3 regions were amplified from RNA transcripts. HTBI primers drove first-round RT-PCR of the TCR CDR3. TCRdb re-analysed the multiplex PCR reads in MiXCR, keeping a single row per CDR3 protein. This table holds 350,000 or so distinct CDR3 sequences, 18% found once. The CDR3 extends over 17 amino acids. Germline V gene sequence: CDR1 MNHEY, CDR2 SVGEGT. The V gene end was trimmed by 6 bases and the J gene end by 3 bases; junction bases not matched to a gene: 14. The study defined stable Graves' hyperthyroidism as no ophthalmopathy progression within 18 months. Diagnoses used clinical symptoms, serum thyroxine and TRAb, thyroid ultrasound and orbital computed tomography.

The sequencing sample was made of blood. The receptor was derived from a woman aged 50 to 65 with Graves' hyperthyroidism. The rearrangement joins TRBV6-2 or TRBV6-3 to TRBJ2-3, with TRBD1 matching over 8 bases. This chain's CDR3 is CASRNRRTGIWTDTQYF. The CDR3 DNA reads as TGTGCCAGCAGGAACCGACGGACAGGGATCTGGACAGATACGCAGTATTTT.